The sequence of this TCR beta chain was determined in a study of cytomegalovirus exposure and HLA in healthy donors (dated by TCRdb to 2015 to 2018). In terms of the full investigation: The 500 to 800 repertoires of the first cohort and the roughly 120 validation repertoires were produced on the same platform, according to a later analysis. The study was designed to test whether signatures of past pathogen exposure could be identified by cataloging public T cell receptors. In addition to the first cohort of around 670 subjects, a separate validation cohort of 120 different subjects was used. To predict cytomegalovirus infection status, the study combined high-throughput TCR immunosequencing, statistical association of individual TCRs with disease status, and machine learning. What the research found in general, with its limitations: Of the cluster scores, about 94% were above 0 in a later analysis, which found that TCRs clustered in the first cohort also tended to co-occur in the 95 to 150 validation repertoires. The study listed 164 TCR beta chains as associated with cytomegalovirus. All 130 or so repertoires were used to score co-occurrence in the validation cohort in a later analysis, because that analysis had no HLA typing for the cohort. While some public TCRs were present in many individuals, most TCR sequences turned up only very rarely across donors. The authors suggested that the approach could potentially be extended to other disease states and immunological phenotypes. The classifier was reported to diagnose cytomegalovirus status with high specificity and sensitivity in both the original cohort and the validation cohort. A few of the identified cytomegalovirus-associated TCR beta chains were confirmed in vitro to be specific for cytomegalovirus antigens.

Separate from the approximately 690-subject first cohort, the validation cohort of roughly 130 subjects was the group to which the donors belonged. The library relied on the immunoSEQ multiplex PCR assay. As for how the authors treated the data: To diagnose cytomegalovirus status from the catalog of TCR beta chain sequences, a statistical classification framework was built. TCRdb obtained this table from immuneACCESS and retained in-frame rearrangements with V and J assigned. These tables miss some clones; where compared with another copy, unresolved V genes account for less than half of the shortfall, and the remainder is unexplained. V, J and clone size derive from that table, while D and trimming were established from the DNA sequence. This sample is represented by 90,000 or so clones; 85% of them were singletons. The top ten clones comprise more than 20% of the sample. From the cysteine up to the phenylalanine, the CDR3 has a length of 15 residues. The CDR3 DNA has 45 bases and is translated from base 1. Via the germline V gene, CDR1 is MGHDK and CDR2 SYGVNS. Trimming costs V 3 bases and J 4 bases, and their ends lie 15 bases apart.

Comment on this clone: This clone's antigen is unknown. One base away there is no much larger clone; base qualities are not given.

The sequence joins TRBV25-1 to TRBJ1-1; the D gene lacks a confident call. The TCR originated in a young man in good health and CMV-seropositive. Sample: PBMCs. The DNA reads as follows: TGTGCCAGCAGTGAGTCGGAGGGTTTAGGCACTGAAGCTTTCTTT. It encodes CASSESEGLGTEAFF. When the CDR3 is completed using the reference TRBV25-1 and TRBJ1-1 genes on either side, the full variable domain is EADIYQTPRYLVIGTGKKITLECSQTMGHDKMYWYQQDPGMELHLIHYSYGVNSTEKGDLSSESTVSRIRTEHFPLTLESARPSHTSQYLCASSESEGLGTEAFFGQGTRLTVV.